Reported below is one T cell receptor beta chain. Method: immunoSEQ multiplex PCR; TCRdb's copy keeps in-frame clones and lacks some. The sample gives about 2 million clones, over 85% of which show up once; approximately 1% is in the top ten. After removal of 2 bases from V and 4 bases from J, the junction contained 6 bases not matched to a gene. This CDR3 contains 15 residues. CDR1 and CDR2 from the germline V gene are SEHNR and FQNEAQ (reference sequence). Positively selected for CCR7, the CD45RO-negative cells used as naive CD8 cells excluded terminally differentiated effector memory CD45RA+ cells. This record belongs to a study of shared clonotypes between healthy human individuals.

Sequencing was carried out using naive CD8+ T cells sorted from blood. The clonotype originates from a man younger than 35 in good health. This sequence joins TRBV7-9 and TRBJ1-2; 8 positions agree with TRBD1. CDR3 region: CASSLSDRVFYGYTF. CDR3 nucleotides: TGTGCCAGCAGCTTATCGGACAGGGTCTTCTATGGCTACACCTTC.